This T cell receptor beta chain was identified during a study of sequential checkpoint blockade in melanoma. This CDR3 contains 14 residues. The V and J ends lost 7 bases and 3 bases respectively, with 16 bases between them. Germline CDR1 reads MNHNY; CDR2 reads SVGAGI (reference sequence). The treatment here: randomized to nivolumab then ipilimumab (arm A) or the reverse (arm B). None of the patients previously received DNA-damaging chemotherapy. This clone was observed once. The data were produced by immunoSEQ multiplex PCR, yet TCRdb's version contains in-frame clones alone and is incomplete. This repertoire shows 20,000 or so clones, approximately 72% found once; its top ten account for roughly a fifth.

The chain employs TRBV6-6 and TRBJ2-7; tentative D call: TRBD1 (6 bases). The specimen was CD8+ T cells sorted from blood (inferred from file names), collected from a patient given nivolumab and ipilimumab in sequence. The source is a human donor with melanoma. DNA for the CDR3: TGTGCCAGCAAACAACAGGGAAAAATCTACGAGCAGTACTTC. It is translated as CASKQQGKIYEQYF.